This T cell receptor beta chain was retrieved from a study of T cell responses to AZD1222 COVID-19 vaccine listed by TCRdb under 2021. For the wider study: A total of 233 trial participants underwent TCR sequencing, of whom some 210 received two doses of AZD1222 and some 25 received two doses of the MenACWY control vaccine. Trial participants were enrolled into age subgroups of 18-55, 56-69 and 70-plus years, which contained around 150, 28 and 57 TCR-sequenced participants, respectively.

What the authors observed across the whole study: The whole spike protein was spanned by vaccine-associated CD4 TCRs, and dominant responses were seen in regions 160-218 and 743-854. After two AZD1222 doses, both the breadth and the depth of spike-specific TCRs were significantly higher than at day 0 and than in MenACWY recipients. Only five to seven AZD1222 recipients were SARS-CoV-2 seropositive at baseline, limiting conclusions about previously exposed vaccinees. Nearly half of unique spike-specific TCRs reportedly recognized epitopes outside regions mutated in the B.1.351 and B.1.1.7 variants. Participants were mostly white British and included more females than males, and it was suggested by the authors that clonal diversity may have been underestimated. The 56-69-year group was small, and its depth increase did not reach significance, likely because of low power. Because no day 14 peak-response samples were available, repertoires were characterized only after the peak T cell response.

The meaning of the sample's time point label: about 28 days (+/-7) after the second vaccine dose. AZD1222 recipients with second doses at about 4 weeks or about 12 weeks were pooled, because spike-specific TCR depth and breadth did not differ between schedules. Vaccinee samples came from UK trials COV001 and COV002, including a single-blind randomized controlled phase 2/3 trial of AZD1222 (ChAdOx1 nCoV-19) in healthy adults. Trial participant PBMC samples were collected at day 0 and day 28 after the second dose for TCRbeta chain sequencing. The CDR3 regions of human TCRbeta chains were subjected to immunosequencing. Under the source paper's analysis protocol: TCRs in the repertoires were matched against a reference library of SARS-CoV-2-specific TCRs that had been generated with the MIRA antigen-specificity platform. Breadth meant the fraction of unique TCRs that were SARS-CoV-2-associated, whereas depth meant the fraction of total T cells that were SARS-CoV-2-associated. Each spike-specific TCR was assigned to its reactive spike region and to a CD4 or CD8 class using the MIRA data. Log10-transformed breadth and depth values were compared by one-way ANOVA with Sidak's multiple comparisons tests. The immuneACCESS repertoire file appears here via TCRdb, limited to in-frame rearrangements. These files lack a portion of the clones; in checked studies, under half of the deficit traces to unresolved V genes, and the cause of the others is not known. The DNA was the basis for D and trimming; V, J and clone size are from that table. The table for this sample lists under 35,000 clones; roughly 88% of them were counted only once. The ten largest account for about 14% of the sample.

Concerning this clone: Its antigen is currently not known. Per-base quality was not reported, and no clone a single base away is much larger than it.

Inclusive of the bounding cysteine and phenylalanine, the CDR3 is 15 residues long. Of all the DNA, just the CDR3 is kept, 45 bases in frame from base 1. V loses 5 bases, J loses 2 bases, and the germline ends lie 14 bases apart. From the germline V gene, CDR1 is SGHTA and CDR2 is FQGNSA. Here the chain combines TRBV7-2 and TRBJ2-3, with TRBD2 perhaps the D gene, on 5 matching bases. The receptor comes from an adult who received the AZD1222 COVID-19 vaccine. Material: peripheral blood, obtained 28 days after the second AZD1222 dose. The CDR3 loop reads CASSPSVGVTDTQYF. Here is the DNA: TGTGCCAGCAGCCCCTCGGTCGGGGTCACAGATACGCAGTATTTT.